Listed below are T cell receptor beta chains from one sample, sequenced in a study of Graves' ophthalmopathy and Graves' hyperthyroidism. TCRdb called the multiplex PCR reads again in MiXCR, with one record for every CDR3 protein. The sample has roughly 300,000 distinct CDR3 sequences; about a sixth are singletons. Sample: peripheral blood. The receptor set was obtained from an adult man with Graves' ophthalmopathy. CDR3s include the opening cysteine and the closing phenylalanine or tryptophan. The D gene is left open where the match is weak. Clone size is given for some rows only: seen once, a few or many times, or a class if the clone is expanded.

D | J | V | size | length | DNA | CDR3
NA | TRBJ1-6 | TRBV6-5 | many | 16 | TGTGCCAGCAGTTACCAAAGACCTCTCTATAATTCACCCCTCCACTTT | CASSYQRPLYNSPLHF
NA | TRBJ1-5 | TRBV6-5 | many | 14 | TGTGCCAGCAGTTACTCAAAGGGTTATCAGCCCCAGCATTTT | CASSYSKGYQPQHF
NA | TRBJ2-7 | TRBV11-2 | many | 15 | TGTGCCAGCAGCCCCCGGGGAGCGGACTCCTACGAGCAGTACTTC | CASSPRGADSYEQYF
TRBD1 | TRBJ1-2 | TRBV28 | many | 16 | TGTGCCAGCAGCCGATCGCTCTCCAGGGGGCGGAATGGCTACACCTTC | CASSRSLSRGRNGYTF
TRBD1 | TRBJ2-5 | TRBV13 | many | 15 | TGTGCCAGCAGCTGGACAGGGGGCCCGGGAGAGACCCAGTACTTC | CASSWTGGPGETQYF
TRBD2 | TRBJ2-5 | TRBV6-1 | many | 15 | TGTGCCAGCATTGGGACTAGCGGGCGAGCAGAGACCCAGTACTTC | CASIGTSGRAETQYF
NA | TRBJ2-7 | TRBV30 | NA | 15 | TGTGTCTGGAGTGTACCCGGGACTGCCGTCTACGAGCAGTACTTC | CVWSVPGTAVYEQYF
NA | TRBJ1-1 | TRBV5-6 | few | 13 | TGTGCCAGCAGCTTGGCCGTCCGGGATGAAGCTTTCTTT | CASSLAVRDEAFF
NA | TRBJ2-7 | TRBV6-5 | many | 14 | TGTGCCAGTCTGGACGACGGGGGAGTTGACGAGCAGTACTTC | CASLDDGGVDEQYF
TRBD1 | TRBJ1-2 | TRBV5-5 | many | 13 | TGTGCCAGCAGCCGAACAGGGGAGAACGGCTACACCTTC | CASSRTGENGYTF
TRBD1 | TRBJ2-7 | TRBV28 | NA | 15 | TGTGCCAGCAGTTTCGGGGACAGGGTCACCTACGAGCAGTACTTC | CASSFGDRVTYEQYF
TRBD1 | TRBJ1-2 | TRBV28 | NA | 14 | TGTGCCAGCAGCCCGGGACAGACGTCTATAAGCTACACCTTC | CASSPGQTSISYTF
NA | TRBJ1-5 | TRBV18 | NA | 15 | TGTGCCAGCTCACCAGCCAGATATAGCAATCAGCCCCAGCATTTT | CASSPARYSNQPQHF
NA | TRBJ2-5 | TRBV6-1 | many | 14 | TGTGCCAGCAGTGTGGGCTCCGGGGTTGAGACCCAGTACTTC | CASSVGSGVETQYF
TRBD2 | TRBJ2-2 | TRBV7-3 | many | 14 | TGTGCCAGCAGCGCGCTAGCGGGAGCCGGGGAGCTGTTTTTT | CASSALAGAGELFF
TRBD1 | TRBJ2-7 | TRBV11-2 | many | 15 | TGTGCCAGCAGAACCGGGACAGGGATCACCTACGAGCAGTACTTC | CASRTGTGITYEQYF
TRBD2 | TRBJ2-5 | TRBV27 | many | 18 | TGTGCCAGCAGTTTATGGGGACTAGCGTCGGTTTTAAGAGAGACCCAGTACTTC | CASSLWGLASVLRETQYF
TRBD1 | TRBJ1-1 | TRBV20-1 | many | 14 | TGCAGTGCTGGAATGGGACAGGTGAACACTGAAGCTTTCTTT | CSAGMGQVNTEAFF
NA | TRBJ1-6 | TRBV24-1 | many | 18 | TGTGCCGCCACATCGAGGGGTTTAGTCAGTTTTTATAATTCACCCCTCCACTTT | CAATSRGLVSFYNSPLHF
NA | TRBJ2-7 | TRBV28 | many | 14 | TGTGCCAGCGGCCGCGGGACTCCCACCTACGAGCAGTACTTC | CASGRGTPTYEQYF
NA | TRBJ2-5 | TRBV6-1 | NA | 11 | TGTGCCAGCAAACGACAAGAGACCCAGTACTTC | CASKRQETQYF
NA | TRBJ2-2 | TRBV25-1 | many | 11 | TGTGCCAGCAGTGGCCTGGGGGAGCTGTTTTTT | CASSGLGELFF
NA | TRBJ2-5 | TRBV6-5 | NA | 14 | TGTGCCAGCAGTTATTTGGGGGAGTGGGAGACCCAGTACTTC | CASSYLGEWETQYF
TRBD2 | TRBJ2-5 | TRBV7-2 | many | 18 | TGTGCCAGCAGCTTACTCTACGCTAGCGGGGGGTCCCAAGAGACCCAGTACTTC | CASSLLYASGGSQETQYF
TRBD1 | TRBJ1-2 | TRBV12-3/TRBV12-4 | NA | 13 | TGTGCCAGCAGTTATACAGGGGGCGAGGGCTACACCTTC | CASSYTGGEGYTF
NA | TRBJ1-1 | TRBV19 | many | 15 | TGTGCCAGTAGTATAGACCCTACATTGAACACTGAAGCTTTCTTT | CASSIDPTLNTEAFF
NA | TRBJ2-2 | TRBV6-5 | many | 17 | TGTGCCAGCAGATACCACCACCTCAGGGCCTCTGGCAGGGAGCTGTTTTTT | CASRYHHLRASGRELFF
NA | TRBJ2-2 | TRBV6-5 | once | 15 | TGTGCCAGCAGTTACCTAGGGTCTCACACCGGGGAGCTGTTTTTT | CASSYLGSHTGELFF
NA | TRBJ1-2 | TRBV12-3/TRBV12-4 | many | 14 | TGTGCCAGCAGTTTAAGTGTTAGGGACTCGGGCTACACCTTC | CASSLSVRDSGYTF
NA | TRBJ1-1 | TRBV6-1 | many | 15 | TGTGCCAGCAGTGAAGCCGGGCGGGTTAACACTGAAGCTTTCTTT | CASSEAGRVNTEAFF
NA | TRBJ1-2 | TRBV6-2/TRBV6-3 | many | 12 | TGTGCCAGCGCGACGGGGTCCTATGGCTACACCTTC | CASATGSYGYTF
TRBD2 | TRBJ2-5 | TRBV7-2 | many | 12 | TGTGCCAGCAGCCTACTAGCGGGGGAGGAATACTTC | CASSLLAGEEYF
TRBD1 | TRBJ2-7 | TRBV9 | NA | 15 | TGTGCCAGCAGCGTAGCCGGGACAGGGTCGAACGAGCAGTACTTC | CASSVAGTGSNEQYF
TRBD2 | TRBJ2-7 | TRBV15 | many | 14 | TGTGCCACCAGCAGATTAGCGGGCGTGGGCGAGCAGTACTTC | CATSRLAGVGEQYF
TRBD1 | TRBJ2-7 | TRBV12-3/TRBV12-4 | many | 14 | TGTGCCAGCATGCCGGACAGGAGCTCCTACGAGCAGTACTTC | CASMPDRSSYEQYF
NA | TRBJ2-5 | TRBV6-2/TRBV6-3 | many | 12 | TGTGCCAGCAGTTACTACGGGGAGACCCAGTACTTC | CASSYYGETQYF
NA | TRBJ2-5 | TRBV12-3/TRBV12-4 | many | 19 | TGTGCCAGCAGTTTAGAGGTCACCCACCTTCAGGTTGCTGGTGAGACCCAGTACTTC | CASSLEVTHLQVAGETQYF
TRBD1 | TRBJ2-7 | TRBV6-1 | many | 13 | TGTGCCAGCAGTGAAGGCGACAGGGGCGAGCAGTACTTC | CASSEGDRGEQYF
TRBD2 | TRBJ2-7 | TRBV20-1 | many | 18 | TGCAGTGCTAGAAGCCCAGCCGGGACTAGCGGGGGTTGGTACGAGCAGTACTTC | CSARSPAGTSGGWYEQYF
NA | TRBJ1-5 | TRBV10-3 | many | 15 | TGTGCCATCAGTCCCAGCCTTTATAGCAATCAGCCCCAGCATTTT | CAISPSLYSNQPQHF
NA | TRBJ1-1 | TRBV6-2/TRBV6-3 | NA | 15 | TGTGCCAGCATGCCCGGGGGGAAACCGAACACTGAAGCTTTCTTT | CASMPGGKPNTEAFF
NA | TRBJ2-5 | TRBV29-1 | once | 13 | TGCAGCGTACCAAGTAAGGCCCAAGAGACCCAGTACTTC | CSVPSKAQETQYF
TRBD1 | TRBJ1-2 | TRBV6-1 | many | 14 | TGTGCCAGCAGCAGGACAGGGGCGGACTATGGCTACACCTTC | CASSRTGADYGYTF
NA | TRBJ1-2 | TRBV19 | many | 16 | TGTGCCAGTAGTATTGGAGGAGGGATTCTTAACTATGGCTACACCTTC | CASSIGGGILNYGYTF
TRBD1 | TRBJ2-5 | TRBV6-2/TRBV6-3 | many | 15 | TGTGCCAGCAGTCTCACCGGGACAGGTCAAGAGACCCAGTACTTC | CASSLTGTGQETQYF
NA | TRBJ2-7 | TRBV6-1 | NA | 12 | TGTGCCAGCCGAGGGACATTTGACGAGCAGTACTTC | CASRGTFDEQYF
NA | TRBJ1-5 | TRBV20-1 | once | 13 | TGCAGTGCTAGAGTGGGGACCTATCAGCCCCAGCTTTTT | CSARVGTYQPQLF
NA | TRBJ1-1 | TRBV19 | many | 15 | TGTGCCAGTAGTATCTTTGGGGATCGAAACACTGAAGCTTTCTTT | CASSIFGDRNTEAFF
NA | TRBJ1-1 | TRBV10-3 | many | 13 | TGTGCCATCATGGTTCAGGTGAACACTGAAGCTTTCTTT | CAIMVQVNTEAFF
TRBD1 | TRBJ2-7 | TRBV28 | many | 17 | TGTGCCAGCAGCCCAACCGGGACAGGGGGCCTCCTACGAGTGCAGTACTTC | CASSPTGTGGLLRVQYF
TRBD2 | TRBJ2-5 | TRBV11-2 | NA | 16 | TGTGCCAGCAGGCCGTTGAGCGGGGGAATCCAAGAGACCCAGTACTTC | CASRPLSGGIQETQYF
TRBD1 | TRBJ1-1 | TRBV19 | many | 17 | TGTGCCAGTAGATCCGTCAGGGGGGCTAGGATGAACACTGAAGCTTTCTTT | CASRSVRGARMNTEAFF
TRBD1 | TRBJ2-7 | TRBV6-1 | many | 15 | TGTGCCAGCAGTGAACAGGGACAGGTGGGCTACGAGCAGTACTTC | CASSEQGQVGYEQYF
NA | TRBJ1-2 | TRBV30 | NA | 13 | TGTGCCTGGAGTCTTACAGGGAGCGATGGCTACACCTTC | CAWSLTGSDGYTF